The entry below gives a single T cell receptor (beta chain) sequence along with its context. The target antigen is unknown. Other DNA sequences in this specimen translate into the identical CDR3. The source of the sample is a study of CD8+ T cells in alopecia areata. Broader study findings: Lesional scalp exceeded normal scalp in clonality, especially in alopecia totalis/universalis.

Unmatched junction bases numbered 2, after V lost 1 base and J lost 2 bases. Germline V lookup: CDR1 MGHRA, CDR2 YSYEKL. CDR3 length equals 14 residues. cDNA reverse transcribed from extracted RNA served as the sequencing template. Libraries were prepared by immunoSEQ multiplex PCR; TCRdb keeps only in-frame clonotypes and omits some of them. Of around 50,000 clones listed, around 96% are singletons. The chain recombines TRBV4-1 with TRBJ2-7; 7 positions agree with TRBD1. Here the sequenced sample was CD8+ T cells sorted from blood, taken at week 0. This TCR was sampled from a human donor with alopecia areata. The CDR3 protein is CASSQGTGPYEQYF. The CDR3 DNA reads TGCGCCAGCAGCCAAGGGACAGGTCCCTACGAGCAGTACTTC.